The 10 T cell receptor beta chains reported below all come from one sample, sequenced in a study of CD8 T cells in Susac syndrome. Random hexamers were used to reverse transcribe the RNA input (about 0.5 to 1 ug). One entry per CDR3 protein results from TCRdb running MiXCR on the immunoSEQ multiplex PCR reads. The profile shows under 200,000 distinct CDR3 sequences, roughly 95% of them singletons. The sequenced material came from CD4+ T cells from PBMCs. These receptor sequences come from a human donor with Susac syndrome.

The chain carries TRBV30 and TRBJ2-5, with D perhaps TRBD1 (6 bases). Germline V gene data show CDR1 as GTSNPN and CDR2 as SVGIG (reference sequence). With 4 bases removed from V and 4 bases from J, the gap between germline ends came to 16 bases. The CDR3 sequence is 14 residues long. In DNA form, the CDR3 reads TGTGCCTGGAACAGGGCCCCAGTGGTAGAGACCCAGTACTTC. It specifies CAWNRAPVVETQYF.

The V call is TRBV5-1, the J call TRBJ2-5; TRBD1 matches at 7 bases. The CDR3 length is 15 residues. Germline trimming cut 4 bases from V and 2 bases from J; bases unmatched to any gene: 8. CDR1 and CDR2 (germline): SGHRS, YFSETQ. The CDR3, as DNA: TGCGCCAGCAGCCCAGTCCAGGGGGATCAAGAGACCCAGTACTTC. This gives the protein CASSPVQGDQETQYF.

The rearrangement links TRBV5-1 to TRBJ2-3, with D perhaps being TRBD1 or TRBD2 (7 bases each). The V end was cut by 6 bases, the J end by 2 bases, with 16 bases between. The CDR3 covers 15 residues. The germline V gene encodes CDR1 SGHRS and CDR2 YFSETQ. CDR3 bases: TGCGCCAGCACCGCAGGGGGGGACTACACAGATACGCAGTATTTT. Its protein product is CASTAGGDYTDTQYF.

In its sample, this clonotype was seen a few times. The rearrangement links TRBV12-3 or TRBV12-4 to TRBJ2-2; D may be TRBD1 (6 bases). This CDR3 is built from 13 residues. Trimming pared 3 bases from V and 5 bases from J, leaving 7 bases between. The CDR3 loop is CASSFQGTGELFF. The DNA of the CDR3 is TGTGCCAGCAGTTTTCAGGGGACCGGGGAGCTGTTTTTT.

The chain is built from TRBV15 and TRBJ1-4; D call uncertain. CDR1 is LNHNV, CDR2 YYDKDF, per germline (reference sequence). This CDR3 is built from 12 residues. Trimming shortened V by 7 bases and J by 4 bases, and 7 bases separated the two germline ends. The CDR3 DNA is TGTGCCACCACGCGGGATAATGAAAAACTGTTTTTT. Protein: CATTRDNEKLFF.

This clonotype is a singleton in its sample. V is TRBV24-1 and J is TRBJ2-1, with 11 bases lining up with TRBD1. Germline assignment: CDR1 KGHDR and CDR2 SFDVKD. The V gene end was trimmed by 2 bases and the J gene end by 7 bases; junction bases not matched to a gene: 3. This CDR3 comprises 15 residues. CDR3 DNA: TGTGCCACCAGTGATTCTGGGACAGGGGGAAATGAGCAGTTCTTC. It yields the protein CATSDSGTGGNEQFF.

The V call is TRBV24-1, the J call TRBJ2-7; D may be TRBD1 (6 bases). Trimming pared 12 bases from V and 1 base from J, leaving 24 bases between. The CDR3 length is 16 residues. Germline CDR1 reads KGHDR; CDR2 reads SFDVKD. The DNA of the CDR3 is TGTGCCGCGTTGCACCTCACAAACAGGGATTCCTACGAGCAGTACTTC. It translates to CAALHLTNRDSYEQYF.

The chain joins TRBV28 to TRBJ2-6, with D perhaps being TRBD1 or TRBD2 (5 bases each). The CDR3 runs to 17 residues. CDR1 and CDR2 (germline): MDHEN, SYDVKM. V lost 7 bases and J lost 2, with 18 bases in between. CDR3 in amino acids: CASTGWGKRAGANVLTF. CDR3 nucleotide sequence: TGTGCCAGCACAGGTTGGGGGAAGAGGGCTGGGGCCAACGTCCTGACTTTC.

This clonotype was counted between two and nine times. The genes are TRBV29-1 and TRBJ2-5; D may be TRBD1 or TRBD2 (6 bases each). V was trimmed by 2 bases and J by 4 bases, leaving 8 bases between them. The CDR3 runs to 12 residues. Germline-derived CDR1 and CDR2 are SQVTM and ANQGSEA. The CDR3 nucleotides are TGCAGCGTTGAATCGGGGGCAGAGACCCAGTACTTC. Protein sequence: CSVESGAETQYF.

This chain uses TRBV30 with TRBJ1-2, with D possibly being TRBD1 (5 bases). The V and J ends lost 5 bases and 4 bases respectively, with 11 bases between them. Germline V gene data show CDR1 as GTSNPN and CDR2 as SVGIG (reference sequence). There are 12 residues in the CDR3. In nucleotides, the CDR3 is TGTGCCTGGTCCGGGGGATCCTATGGCTACACCTTC. This translates into CAWSGGSYGYTF. The complete variable domain, with remaining parts taken from reference TRBV30 and TRBJ1-2, reads SQTIHQWPATLVQPVGSPLSLECTVEGTSNPNLYWYRQAAGRGLQLLFYSVGIGQISSEVPQNLSASRPQDRQFILSSKKLLLSDSGFYLCAWSGGSYGYTFGSGTRLTVV.